This T cell receptor beta chain appears in the sequencing data of a study of blood T cell repertoires in COVID-19. Germline-derived CDR1 and CDR2 are WNHNN and SYGVQD (reference sequence). The length of the CDR3 is 16 residues. Losses at the gene ends were 5 bases for V and 4 bases for J; bases not matched to a gene: 7. The age range of participants was about 18 to 95 years, with residence in about two dozen US areas. Assay: immunoSEQ multiplex PCR; the TCRdb copy retains only in-frame clones and omits some. The data hold 200,000 to 300,000 clones, with around 87% observed a single time. The chain has TRBV10-1 and TRBJ1-6, with 8 bases fitting TRBD1. Sequencing was done on a sample of PBMCs or T cells enriched from blood (not recorded which). This TCR was recovered from a woman aged 40 to 49 with acute COVID-19. CDR3 sequence reads: CASSTTGVRYNSPLHF. For the CDR3, the DNA is TGCGCCAGCAGTACGACAGGGGTGAGATATAATTCACCCCTCCACTTT.